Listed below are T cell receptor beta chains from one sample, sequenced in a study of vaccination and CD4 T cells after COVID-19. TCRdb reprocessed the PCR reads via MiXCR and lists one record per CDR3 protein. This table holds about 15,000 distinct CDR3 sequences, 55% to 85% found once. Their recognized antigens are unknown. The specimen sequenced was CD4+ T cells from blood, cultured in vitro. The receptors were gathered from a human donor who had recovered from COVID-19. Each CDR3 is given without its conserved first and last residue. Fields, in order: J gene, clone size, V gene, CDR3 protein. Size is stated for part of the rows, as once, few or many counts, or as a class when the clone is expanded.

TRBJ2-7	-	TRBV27	ASRELAISSYEQY
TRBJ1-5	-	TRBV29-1	SVRQGNQPQH
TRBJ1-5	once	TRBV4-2	ASSQDQGGYSNQPQH
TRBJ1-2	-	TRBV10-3	AISEHGMAGYT
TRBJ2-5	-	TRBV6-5	ASSYSAGGKETQY
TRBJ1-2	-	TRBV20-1	SARRGQGVNYGYT
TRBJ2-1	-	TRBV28	ASSLSQPGSSYNEQF
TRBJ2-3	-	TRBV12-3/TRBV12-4	ASKGTSGRNTQY
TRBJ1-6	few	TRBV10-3	AISESPGRVSSPLH
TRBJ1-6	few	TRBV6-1	ASGLGQPLSSYNSPLH
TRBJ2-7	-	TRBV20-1	SASNGRGPIEQY
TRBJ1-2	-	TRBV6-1	ASSGQKGYGYT
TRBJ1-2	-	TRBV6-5	ASSYSRTGGGSAGYT
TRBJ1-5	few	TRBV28	ASSFARVDRISNQPQH
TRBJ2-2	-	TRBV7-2	ASSSGLPGELF
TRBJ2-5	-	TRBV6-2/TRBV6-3	ASSSYLGLAPETQY
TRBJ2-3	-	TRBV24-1	ATSDWAGGSGTDTQY
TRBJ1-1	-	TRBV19	ASSIIPATNRNTEAF
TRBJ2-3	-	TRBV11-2	ASSRGVGDTQY
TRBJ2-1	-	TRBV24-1	ATAPRGTNYNEQF
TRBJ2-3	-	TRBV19	ASSIFGTQADTQY
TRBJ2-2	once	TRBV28	ASSSGTSGTGELF
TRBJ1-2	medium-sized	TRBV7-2	ASSLASFGGGGYT